This T cell receptor (beta chain) was captured by sequencing in a study of blood T cell repertoires in COVID-19. Study background: Acute and convalescent COVID-19 samples came from the United States, Italy and Spain. Sources were T cells, B-cell-depleted T cells, or PBMCs; the material itself was cDNA or gDNA.

The sample holds a few counts of this clone. Per the original methods: For nucleated cells, counts were estimated from reference gene primer amplification. TCRdb keeps only in-frame clones here, not all; method: immunoSEQ multiplex PCR. V and J calls and clone size are given by that table; D and trimming were obtained from the DNA. In the table there are roughly 250,000 clones, about 80% of which are singletons. This CDR3 has 18 amino acids. The material sequenced was peripheral blood. This TCR was sampled from a woman older than 75 with acute or convalescent COVID-19. The chain carries TRBV1 and TRBJ2-3; the table's D gene call, TRBD2, was not cross checked with the DNA. TRBV1 is annotated as a pseudogene. This CDR3 is CTSSQDGASGKSTDTQYF. In nucleotides, the CDR3 is TGCACCAGCAGCCAAGATGGCGCTAGCGGTAAAAGCACAGATACGCAGTATTTT.